The 19 T cell receptor beta chains in this list originate from one sample, sequenced in a study of PD-1 blockade in classical Hodgkin lymphoma. Assay: immunoSEQ multiplex PCR; the TCRdb copy retains only in-frame clones and omits some. The sample has more than 50,000 clones, about nine tenths seen once; the top ten hold 9.7%. In every patient, relapse followed autologous stem cell transplantation, while exposure to brentuximab vedotin differed. Specimen: peripheral blood mononuclear cells (PBMCs), collected at baseline. All receptors derive from a human donor with classical Hodgkin lymphoma.

The V and J genes are TRBV20-1 and TRBJ2-1; 8 nucleotides align to TRBD2. The germline gives CDR1 DFQATT, CDR2 SNEGSKA (reference sequence). There are 11 residues in the CDR3. DNA for the CDR3: TGCAGGGCAGCGGGAGCCAATGAGCAGTTCTTC. Amino acid sequence: CRAAGANEQFF.

V is TRBV27 and J is TRBJ1-1, with D tentatively TRBD1 (6 bases). The ends were cut back, 6 bases at V and 5 bases at J, with 22 bases in the middle. Looked up from germline, CDR1 is MNHEY and CDR2 is SMNVEV (reference sequence). The CDR3 is 16 residues long. This CDR3 reads CASSPRVPRGSTEAFF. For the CDR3, the DNA is TGTGCCAGCAGCCCCCGAGTGCCCAGGGGCAGTACTGAAGCTTTCTTT.

The chain recombines TRBV6-6 with TRBJ1-2; D ambiguous. This CDR3 contains 13 residues. Trimming took 8 bases from V and 9 from J, leaving 19 bases between them. Per the germline V gene, CDR1 is MNHNY and CDR2 is SVGAGI (reference sequence). CDR3 loop: CASSQAKSDCYTF. CDR3 DNA sequence: TGTGCCAGCTCCCAGGCAAAGTCAGATTGCTACACCTTC.

The chain has TRBV19 and TRBJ2-3; D assignment may be TRBD1 or TRBD2 (5 bases each). V dropped 3 bases and J dropped 6 bases, with 10 bases sitting between them. Germline values: CDR1 LNHDA, CDR2 SQIVND (reference sequence). CDR3 length equals 13 residues. For the CDR3, the DNA is TGTGCCAGTAGTATCGGGGACGCCGATACGCAGTATTTT. It yields the protein CASSIGDADTQYF.

V and J are TRBV28 and TRBJ1-2; TRBD1 aligns across 9 bases. CDR1 and CDR2 (germline): MDHEN, SYDVKM. The CDR3 is 13 amino acids. Germline trimming cut 6 bases from V and 6 bases from J; bases unmatched to any gene: 5. CDR3 protein: CASRQQGANGYTF. DNA of the CDR3: TGTGCCAGCAGACAACAGGGGGCGAATGGCTACACCTTC.

V usage is TRBV4-1 and J usage is TRBJ2-1, with D possibly being TRBD1 (6 bases). The germline V gene encodes CDR1 MGHRA and CDR2 YSYEKL. Trimming took off 0 bases at V and 0 bases at J, with 9 bases between the two ends. The CDR3 totals 16 residues. The CDR3, as DNA: TGCGCCAGCAGCCAAGATCAGGGGAGCTCCTACAATGAGCAGTTCTTC. Translation gives CASSQDQGSSYNEQFF.

This chain links TRBV15 with TRBJ2-7; possibly TRBD1 for D (6 bases). The CDR3 consists of 15 residues. The germline V and J ends were trimmed by 1 base and 0 bases, with 10 bases remaining between them. Germline V gene lookup returns CDR1 LNHNV and CDR2 YYDKDF (reference sequence). The CDR3 loop is CATSRGGLSSYEQYF. For the CDR3, the DNA is TGTGCCACCAGCAGAGGGGGGCTGAGCTCCTACGAGCAGTACTTC.

The chain recombines TRBV15 with TRBJ2-5, with D possibly being TRBD1 or TRBD2 (5 bases each). CDR3 length: 15 amino acids. V lost 4 bases and J 1 base, leaving 13 bases between the germline ends. In germline, CDR1 is LNHNV, CDR2 YYDKDF (reference sequence). Written as DNA, the CDR3 is TGTGCCACCAGCAAGGGACCAAACCTCCAAGAGACCCAGTACTTC. It yields the protein CATSKGPNLQETQYF.

The chain joins TRBV18 to TRBJ2-5; D not resolved. This CDR3 contains 15 residues. V lost 5 bases, J lost 4 bases, and 17 bases lay in between. Germline CDR1 reads KGHSH; CDR2 reads LQKENI. CDR3 nucleotide sequence: TGTGCCAGCTCAAAGTTCGATCCCGGGTTAGAGACCCAGTACTTC. This sequence encodes CASSKFDPGLETQYF.

The V gene is TRBV5-6, the J gene TRBJ2-7; 7 bases agree with TRBD1. The CDR3 is 15 amino acids. V was pared by 0 bases and J by 5 bases, with 8 bases of the junction left unmatched. Germline values: CDR1 SGHDT, CDR2 YYEEEE. Written as DNA, the CDR3 is TGTGCCAGCAGCTTGGCCGGAAGGGGGCAGGACGAGCAGTACTTC. Protein sequence: CASSLAGRGQDEQYF. Variable domain in full (rest from reference TRBV5-6 and TRBJ2-7): DAGVTQSPTHLIKTRGQQVTLRCSPKSGHDTVSWYQQALGQGPQFIFQYYEEEERQRGNFPDRFSGHQFPNYSSELNVNALLLGDSALYLCASSLAGRGQDEQYFGPGTRLTVT.

The chain links TRBV6-1 to TRBJ1-5; D not certain. CDR1 and CDR2 from the germline V gene are MNHNS and SASEGT. The CDR3 has 13 residues. The V end was cut by 8 bases, the J end by 4 bases, with 12 bases between. For the CDR3, the DNA is TGTGCCAGCGGGGAGGTAGGTAATCAGCCCCAGCATTTT. The encoded protein is CASGEVGNQPQHF.

This chain connects TRBV4-1 to TRBJ2-1; 14 nucleotides line up with TRBD2. CDR3 length: 17 amino acids. With 0 bases clipped from V and 6 bases from J, the junction kept 4 bases outside the gene matches. The germline V gene has CDR1 MGHRA and CDR2 YSYEKL. The CDR3 DNA sequence: TGCGCCAGCAGCCAAGATTTGACTAGCGGGAGGGGCAATGAGCAGTTCTTC. Amino acid sequence: CASSQDLTSGRGNEQFF.

About this clone itself: The identical CDR3 is also encoded by other nucleotide sequences in the sample. This sequence joins TRBV28 and TRBJ2-1, with D possibly TRBD1 on 6 matching bases. This CDR3 spans 12 amino acids. Germline V CDR1 and CDR2: MDHEN, SYDVKM. The V end was cut by 5 bases, the J end by 7 bases, with 9 bases between. The CDR3 nucleotides are TGTGCCAGCAGTCCAGGGGTTAATGAGCAGTTCTTC. Its translation: CASSPGVNEQFF.

By its share, this clone is medium-sized. This chain connects TRBV28 to TRBJ1-6; 9 nucleotides line up with TRBD1. The germline gives CDR1 MDHEN, CDR2 SYDVKM. The CDR3 sequence is 15 residues long. The J segment lost 9 bases and the V segment lost 3 bases, leaving 6 bases of the junction unmatched. The CDR3 loop is CASSFRDRAGSPLHF. The CDR3 DNA reads TGTGCCAGCAGTTTTCGGGACAGGGCTGGTTCACCCCTCCACTTT.

This chain joins TRBV9 and TRBJ2-3; D might be TRBD2 (6 bases). The CDR3 sequence is 15 residues long. The V end was cut by 3 bases, the J end by 3 bases, with 14 bases between. The germline V gene has CDR1 SGDLS and CDR2 YYNGEE. CDR3 protein: CASSGGDQGTDTQYF. DNA for the CDR3: TGTGCCAGCAGCGGGGGGGATCAGGGAACAGATACGCAGTATTTT. The entire variable domain, with the rest obtained from reference TRBV9 and TRBJ2-3, is as follows: DSGVTQTPKHLITATGQRVTLRCSPRSGDLSVYWYQQSLDQGLQFLIQYYNGEERAKGNILERFSAQQFPDLHSELNLSSLELGDSALYFCASSGGDQGTDTQYFGPGTRLTVL.

J is TRBJ2-3 and V is TRBV28, with 8 nucleotides matching TRBD2. The CDR3 contains 15 residues. Unmatched junction bases numbered 4, after V lost 4 bases and J lost 1 base. CDR1 MDHEN and CDR2 SYDVKM come from the germline V gene. The CDR3 protein is CASSSPGLGTDTQYF. In DNA form, the CDR3 reads TGTGCCAGCAGTTCTCCGGGACTAGGCACAGATACGCAGTATTTT.

This clone was seen a few times. The V and J genes are TRBV28 and TRBJ1-5; D call uncertain. From germline, CDR1 is MDHEN and CDR2 SYDVKM. CDR3 length: 13 residues. The V end lost 4 bases, the J end lost 5 bases, and 9 bases lay between the germline ends. CDR3 protein: CASSWMGDQPQHF. CDR3 sequence (DNA): TGTGCCAGCAGTTGGATGGGAGATCAGCCCCAGCATTTT.

This sequence joins TRBV28 and TRBJ1-1; TRBD1 might be the D (6 bases). Trimming took 2 bases from V and 6 from J, leaving 13 bases between them. The CDR3 extends over 14 amino acids. Germline V gives CDR1 MDHEN, CDR2 SYDVKM. The CDR3 is CASSLTRHRAEAFF. The CDR3 DNA reads TGTGCCAGCAGTTTAACTCGTCACAGGGCTGAAGCTTTCTTT.

The chain carries TRBV5-1 and TRBJ1-4; perhaps TRBD1 as D (6 bases). The CDR3 loop spans 14 amino acids. Trimming took off 2 bases at V and 3 bases at J, with 8 bases between the two ends. Germline V CDR1 and CDR2: SGHRS, YFSETQ. As DNA, the CDR3 is TGCGCCAGCAGCTTCAGGGGTTCTAATGAAAAACTGTTTTTT. Protein sequence: CASSFRGSNEKLFF.